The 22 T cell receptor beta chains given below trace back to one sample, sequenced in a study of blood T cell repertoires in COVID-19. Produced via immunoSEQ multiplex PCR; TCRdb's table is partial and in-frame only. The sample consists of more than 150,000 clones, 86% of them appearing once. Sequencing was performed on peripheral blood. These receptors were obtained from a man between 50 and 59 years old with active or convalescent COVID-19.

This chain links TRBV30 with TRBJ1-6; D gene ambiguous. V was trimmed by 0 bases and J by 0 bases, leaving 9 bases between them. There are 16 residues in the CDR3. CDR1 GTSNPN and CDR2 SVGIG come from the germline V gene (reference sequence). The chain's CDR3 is CAWSVVGNSYNSPLHF. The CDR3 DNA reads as TGTGCCTGGAGTGTGGTCGGGAACTCCTATAATTCACCCCTCCACTTT.

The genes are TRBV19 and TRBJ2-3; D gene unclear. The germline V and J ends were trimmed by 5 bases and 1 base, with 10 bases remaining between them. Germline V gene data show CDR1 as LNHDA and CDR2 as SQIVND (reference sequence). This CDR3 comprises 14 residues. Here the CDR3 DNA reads TGTGCCAGTAGTGCACAGCAGGGCACAGATACGCAGTATTTT. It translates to CASSAQQGTDTQYF.

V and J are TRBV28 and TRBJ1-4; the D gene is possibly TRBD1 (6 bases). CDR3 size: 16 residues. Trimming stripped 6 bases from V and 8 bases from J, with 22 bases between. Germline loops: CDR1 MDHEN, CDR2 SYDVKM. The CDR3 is CASSGLPGGLGEKLFF. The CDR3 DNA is TGTGCCAGCAGCGGGCTACCGGGGGGCCTAGGAGAAAAACTGTTTTTT.

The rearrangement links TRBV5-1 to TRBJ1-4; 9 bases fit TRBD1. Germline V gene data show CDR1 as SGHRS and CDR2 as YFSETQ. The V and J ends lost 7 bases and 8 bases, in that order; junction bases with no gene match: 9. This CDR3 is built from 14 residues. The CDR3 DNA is TGCGCCAGCGGACCGACAGGGGGTAAAGAAAAACTGTTTTTT. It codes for CASGPTGGKEKLFF.

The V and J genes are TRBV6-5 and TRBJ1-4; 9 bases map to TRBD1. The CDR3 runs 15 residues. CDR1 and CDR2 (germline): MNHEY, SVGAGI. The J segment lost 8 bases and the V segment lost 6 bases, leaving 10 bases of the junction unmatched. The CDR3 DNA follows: TGTGCCAGCAGACCCAGACAGGGGGAAGACGAAAAACTGTTTTTT. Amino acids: CASRPRQGEDEKLFF.

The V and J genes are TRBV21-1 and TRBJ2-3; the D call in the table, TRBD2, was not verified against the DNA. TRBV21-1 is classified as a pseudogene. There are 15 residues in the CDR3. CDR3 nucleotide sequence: TGTGCCAGCAGCTTACTAGCGGCGGTGATACATACGCAGTATTTT. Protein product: CASSLLAAVIHTQYF.

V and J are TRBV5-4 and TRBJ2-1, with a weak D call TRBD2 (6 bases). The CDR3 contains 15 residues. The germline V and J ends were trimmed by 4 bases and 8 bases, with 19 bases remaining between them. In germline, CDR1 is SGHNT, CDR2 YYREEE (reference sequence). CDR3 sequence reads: CASSGRDFKDDEQFF. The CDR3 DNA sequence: TGTGCCAGCAGCGGCCGGGACTTTAAAGACGATGAGCAGTTCTTC.

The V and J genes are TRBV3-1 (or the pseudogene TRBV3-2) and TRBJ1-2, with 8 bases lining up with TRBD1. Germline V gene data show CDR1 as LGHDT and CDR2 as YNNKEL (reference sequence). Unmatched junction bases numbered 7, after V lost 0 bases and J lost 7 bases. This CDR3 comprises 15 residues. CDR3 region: CASSQDDRGWGGYTF. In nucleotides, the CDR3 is TGTGCCAGCAGCCAAGATGACAGGGGTTGGGGTGGCTACACCTTC.

CDR3 nucleotide sequence: TGTGCCAGCAGCTTATGGTACAGGGGGGGAGAAGGGTCACCCCTCCACTTT. Its translation: CASSLWYRGGEGSPLHF. The chain employs TRBV7-2 and TRBJ1-6; 8 bases are shared with TRBD1. V shed 2 bases and J 10 bases; nucleotides not matched to a gene: 13. The length of the CDR3 is 17 residues. Germline V lookup: CDR1 SGHTA, CDR2 FQGNSA.

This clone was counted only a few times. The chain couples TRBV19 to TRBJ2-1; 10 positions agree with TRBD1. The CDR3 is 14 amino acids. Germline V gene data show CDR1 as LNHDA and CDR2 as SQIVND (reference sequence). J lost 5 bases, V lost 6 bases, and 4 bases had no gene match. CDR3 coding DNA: TGTGCCAGTAGAGGGACAGGGGTTAACAATGAGCAGTTCTTC. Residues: CASRGTGVNNEQFF.

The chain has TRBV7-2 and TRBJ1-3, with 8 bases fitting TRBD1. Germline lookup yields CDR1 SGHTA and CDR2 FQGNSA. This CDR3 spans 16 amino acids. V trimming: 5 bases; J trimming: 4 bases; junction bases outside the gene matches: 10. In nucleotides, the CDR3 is TGTGCCAGCAGCCCGCGGACAGGGTCTTCGGGAAACACCATATATTTT. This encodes CASSPRTGSSGNTIYF.

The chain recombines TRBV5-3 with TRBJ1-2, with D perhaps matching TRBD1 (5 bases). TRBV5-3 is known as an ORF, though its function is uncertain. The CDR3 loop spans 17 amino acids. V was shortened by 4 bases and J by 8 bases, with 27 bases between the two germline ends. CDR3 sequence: CARSRGWRGHLEDGYTF. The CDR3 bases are TGTGCCAGAAGCCGGGGGTGGAGGGGCCACCTCGAAGACGGCTACACCTTC.

For the CDR3, the DNA is TGTGCCAGCAGCCAACGGACAGGGTTAGGAAACACCATATATTTT. Protein sequence: CASSQRTGLGNTIYF. The chain couples TRBV13 to TRBJ1-3, with 8 nucleotides matching TRBD1. Germline V CDR1 and CDR2: PRHDT, FYEKMQ (reference sequence). This CDR3 spans 15 amino acids. The trim removed 5 bases at V and 4 bases at J, leaving 7 bases unmatched.

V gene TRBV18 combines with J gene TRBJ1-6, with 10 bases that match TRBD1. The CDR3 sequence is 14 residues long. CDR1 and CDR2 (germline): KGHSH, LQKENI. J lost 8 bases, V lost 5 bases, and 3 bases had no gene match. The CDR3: CASSAGTGDSPLHF. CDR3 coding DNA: TGTGCCAGCTCAGCCGGGACAGGGGATTCACCCCTCCACTTT.

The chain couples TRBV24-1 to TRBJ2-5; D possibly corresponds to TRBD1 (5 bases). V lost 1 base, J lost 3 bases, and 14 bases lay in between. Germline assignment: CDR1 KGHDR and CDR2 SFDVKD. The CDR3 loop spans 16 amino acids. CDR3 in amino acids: CATSDFTFDRKETQYF. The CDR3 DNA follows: TGTGCCACCAGTGATTTCACTTTCGACAGAAAAGAGACCCAGTACTTC.

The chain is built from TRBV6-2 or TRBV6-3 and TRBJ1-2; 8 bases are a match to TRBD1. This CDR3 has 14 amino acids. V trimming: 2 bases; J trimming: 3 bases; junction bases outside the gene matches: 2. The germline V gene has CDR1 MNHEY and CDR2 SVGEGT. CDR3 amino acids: CASSYGTGYYGYTF. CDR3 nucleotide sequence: TGTGCCAGCAGTTACGGGACAGGTTACTATGGCTACACCTTC.

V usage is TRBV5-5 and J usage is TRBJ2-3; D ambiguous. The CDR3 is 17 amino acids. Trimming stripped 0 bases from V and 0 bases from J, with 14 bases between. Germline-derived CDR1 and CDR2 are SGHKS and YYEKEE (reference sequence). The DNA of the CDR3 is TGTGCCAGCAGCTTGGTCCTCAGGTCCCCTAGCACAGATACGCAGTATTTT. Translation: CASSLVLRSPSTDTQYF.

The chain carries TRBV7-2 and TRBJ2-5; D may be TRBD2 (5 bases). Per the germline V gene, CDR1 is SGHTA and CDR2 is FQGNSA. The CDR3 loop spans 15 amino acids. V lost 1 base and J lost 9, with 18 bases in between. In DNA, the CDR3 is TGTGCCAGCAGCTTAGAAATGGCGGGCCGGGCGGCCCAGTACTTC. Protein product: CASSLEMAGRAAQYF.

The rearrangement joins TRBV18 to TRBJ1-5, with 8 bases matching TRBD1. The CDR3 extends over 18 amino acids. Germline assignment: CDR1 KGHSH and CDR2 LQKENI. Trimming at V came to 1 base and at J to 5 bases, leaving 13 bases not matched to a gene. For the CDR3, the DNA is TGTGCCAGCTCACCACTTTTAGGGACAGGAGGAAGGGATCAGCCCCAGCATTTT. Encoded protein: CASSPLLGTGGRDQPQHF.

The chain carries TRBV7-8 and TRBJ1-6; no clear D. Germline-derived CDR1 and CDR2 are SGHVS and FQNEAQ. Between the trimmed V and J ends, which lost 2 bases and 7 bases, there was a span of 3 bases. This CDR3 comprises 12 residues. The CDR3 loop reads CASSLINSPLHF. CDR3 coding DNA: TGTGCCAGCAGCTTAATAAATTCACCCCTCCACTTT.

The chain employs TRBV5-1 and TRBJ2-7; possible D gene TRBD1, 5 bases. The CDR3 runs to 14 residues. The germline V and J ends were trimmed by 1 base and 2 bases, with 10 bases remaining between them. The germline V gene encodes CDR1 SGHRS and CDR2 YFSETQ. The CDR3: CASSLSGFAYEQYF. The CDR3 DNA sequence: TGCGCCAGCAGCTTGTCAGGGTTCGCCTACGAGCAGTACTTC.

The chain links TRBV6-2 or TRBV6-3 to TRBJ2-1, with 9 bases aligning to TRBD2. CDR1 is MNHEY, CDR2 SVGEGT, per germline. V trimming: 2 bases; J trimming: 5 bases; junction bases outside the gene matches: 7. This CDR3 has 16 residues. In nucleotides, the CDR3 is TGTGCCAGCAGTTACGCTAGCGGGACGGACCACAATGAGCAGTTCTTC. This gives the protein CASSYASGTDHNEQFF.